Below, 32 T cell receptor beta chains from the same sample are listed, as sequenced in a study of sequential checkpoint blockade in melanoma (dated by TCRdb to between 2019 and 2020). This specimen's treatment or condition label, per the study, means: randomized to nivolumab then ipilimumab (arm A) or the reverse (arm B). Libraries were built with the immunoSEQ multiplex PCR assay. As stored in TCRdb, this immuneACCESS dataset retains in-frame rearrangements with V and J assigned. A fraction of the clones does not appear; measured against another copy, unresolved V genes explain less than half of the discrepancy, and the remainder lacks a known reason. The sample records around 18,000 clones, roughly 80% of which are singletons. In total, the top ten clones hold roughly 35% of the sample. This specimen was CD8+ T cells sorted from blood (inferred from file names), taken from a patient given nivolumab and ipilimumab in sequence. The receptors were gathered from a human donor with melanoma.

The chain combines TRBV2 with TRBJ2-3; D remains unclear. This CDR3 is built from 16 residues. CDR1 is SNHLY, CDR2 FYNNEI, per germline. The ends were cut back, 7 bases at V and 1 base at J, with 18 bases in the middle. CDR3 sequence reads: CASMARSTRGTDTQYF. CDR3 DNA sequence: TGTGCCAGCATGGCGAGGTCCACCCGAGGCACAGATACGCAGTATTTT.

The chain combines TRBV10-2 with TRBJ1-1; TRBD1 matches 8 bases. This CDR3 spans 13 amino acids. Unmatched junction bases numbered 5, after V lost 3 bases and J lost 8 bases. The germline CDR1 and CDR2 sequences are WSHSY and SAAADI. The DNA for the CDR3 is TGCGCCAGCAGTGATCCCGGGGACAGGGAAGCTTTCTTT. Residues: CASSDPGDREAFF.

The chain recombines TRBV4-3 with TRBJ2-1; 9 nucleotides align to TRBD2. Germline V gene data show CDR1 as LGHNA and CDR2 as YSLEER. The CDR3 is 18 amino acids. Unmatched junction bases numbered 7, after V lost 0 bases and J lost 1 base. The CDR3 nucleotides are TGCGCCAGCAGCCAAGATTGGGTCCTAGCGGGATCCTACAATGAGCAGTTCTTC. Its protein product is CASSQDWVLAGSYNEQFF.

This clone was seen a single time. At the DNA level, this CDR3 is encoded by other sequences in the same sample as well. CDR3 bases: TGTGCCACCAGCAGAGATCAGTCGTACGAGCAGTACTTC. As protein: CATSRDQSYEQYF. The chain is built from TRBV15 and TRBJ2-7; no clear D gene. The CDR3 contains 13 residues. Germline lookup yields CDR1 LNHNV and CDR2 YYDKDF (reference sequence). Trimming took 0 bases from V and 4 from J, leaving 7 bases between them.

In its sample, this clone was seen a few times. V usage is TRBV1 and J usage is TRBJ1-2; the DNA was not compared with TRBD1, the D call given in the table. TRBV1 is given as a pseudogene. The CDR3 covers 13 residues. The CDR3 coding sequence is TGCACCAGCAGCAGACACAGGCCCTATGGCTACACCTTC. Protein: CTSSRHRPYGYTF.

The V call is TRBV4-1, the J call TRBJ1-4; 9 bases are shared with TRBD1. J lost 7 bases, V lost 2 bases, and 5 bases had no gene match. The CDR3 runs to 15 residues. Per the germline V gene, CDR1 is MGHRA and CDR2 is YSYEKL. The CDR3 sequence is CASSQPNRGLEKLFF. The CDR3 DNA follows: TGCGCCAGCAGCCAACCGAACAGGGGGCTTGAAAAACTGTTTTTT.

The J gene is TRBJ2-3, the V gene TRBV7-6, with 8 bases identical to TRBD2. J gave up 4 bases and V 4 bases, and 7 bases lay outside the gene matches. The CDR3 sequence is 15 residues long. Germline lookup yields CDR1 SGHVS and CDR2 FNYEAQ. The CDR3 DNA reads TGTGCCAGCAGCTCGGGACTAGTCTTTTCAGATACGCAGTATTTT. Protein product: CASSSGLVFSDTQYF. The entire variable domain, with the rest obtained from reference TRBV7-6 and TRBJ2-3, is as follows: GAGVSQSPRYKVTKRGQDVALRCDPISGHVSLYWYRQALGQGPEFLTYFNYEAQQDKSGLPNDRFSAERPEGSISTLTIQRTEQRDSAMYRCASSSGLVFSDTQYFGPGTRLTVL.

This chain links TRBV4-1 with TRBJ2-2; 10 bases agree with TRBD2. In germline, CDR1 is MGHRA, CDR2 YSYEKL. This CDR3 is 16 amino acids long. The V and J ends lost 5 bases and 5 bases, in that order; junction bases with no gene match: 8. The CDR3, as DNA: TGCGCCAGCAGCGCCAGCCTAGCGGGGGTAACCGGGGAGCTGTTTTTT. This encodes CASSASLAGVTGELFF.

V usage is TRBV6-4 and J usage is TRBJ2-3; 9 positions agree with TRBD2. V shed 5 bases and J 0 bases; nucleotides not matched to a gene: 3. Germline lookup yields CDR1 MRHNA and CDR2 SNTAGT. This CDR3 is built from 15 residues. The DNA of the CDR3 is TGTGCCAGCAGTCTCACTAGCGGGAGCACAGATACGCAGTATTTT. Its protein is CASSLTSGSTDTQYF.

J is TRBJ2-3 and V is TRBV5-6; TRBD2 matches 9 bases. Germline CDR1 is SGHDT and CDR2 is YYEEEE. The CDR3 loop spans 18 amino acids. The trim removed 0 bases at V and 2 bases at J, leaving 10 bases unmatched. DNA for the CDR3: TGTGCCAGCAGCTTGGCCCCCTCCAGCGGGGGGTCCACAGATACGCAGTATTTT. This codes for CASSLAPSSGGSTDTQYF.

The chain recombines TRBV15 with TRBJ2-7; possibly TRBD2 for D (6 bases). This CDR3 is built from 15 residues. The germline gives CDR1 LNHNV, CDR2 YYDKDF (reference sequence). Trimming cost V 4 bases and J 7 bases, with 20 bases left between them. The CDR3 DNA reads TGTGCCACCAGCACCTTGGGCGGGGCCGCCGGAGAGCAGTACTTC. Amino acid sequence: CATSTLGGAAGEQYF.

The V gene is TRBV7-6, the J gene TRBJ2-3; 10 nucleotides match TRBD2. The CDR3 is made up of 15 amino acids. The trim removed 0 bases at V and 6 bases at J, leaving 3 bases unmatched. Germline lookup yields CDR1 SGHVS and CDR2 FNYEAQ. CDR3 loop: CASSLAAGGGDTQYF. CDR3 DNA: TGTGCCAGCAGCTTAGCAGCGGGGGGGGGTGATACGCAGTATTTT.

The rearrangement uses TRBV27 and TRBJ2-3; TRBD2 agrees at 8 bases. CDR1 MNHEY and CDR2 SMNVEV come from the germline V gene (reference sequence). The junction had 13 bases not matched to a gene; V was cut back by 3 bases and J by 2 bases. The CDR3 totals 18 residues. The chain's CDR3 is CASSFSLIGGGYTDTQYF. The CDR3 bases are TGTGCCAGCAGTTTCTCCTTAATCGGCGGGGGGTACACAGATACGCAGTATTTT.

The chain carries TRBV4-2 and TRBJ2-7; maybe TRBD1 (5 bases). This CDR3 has 15 amino acids. V was clipped by 0 bases and J by 1 base, with 10 bases between them. Germline assignment: CDR1 LGHNA and CDR2 YNFKEQ. DNA for the CDR3: TGTGCCAGCAGCCAAGATCCCACAGGATCCTACGAGCAGTACTTC. It translates to CASSQDPTGSYEQYF.

V usage is TRBV27 and J usage is TRBJ2-5; 12 bases line up with TRBD2. The DNA end lines up better with TRBJ2-7; the J call may be wrong. The CDR3 has 15 amino acids. Germline lookup yields CDR1 MNHEY and CDR2 SMNVEV (reference sequence). CDR3 DNA: TGTGCCAGCAGTTTACTAGCGGGAGGGCCCTACGAGCAGTACTTC. Amino acids: CASSLLAGGPYEQYF.

The chain combines TRBV2 with TRBJ2-7; 9 nucleotides line up with TRBD1. Germline assignment: CDR1 SNHLY and CDR2 FYNNEI. The length of the CDR3 is 16 residues. V dropped 5 bases and J dropped 5; count of bases not matched to a gene: 13. DNA of the CDR3: TGTGCCAGCAGTAGGGGACAGGGTATTGCGACCGACGAGCAGTACTTC. Its translation: CASSRGQGIATDEQYF.

The genes are TRBV6-5 and TRBJ2-7; D might be TRBD2 (6 bases). Germline CDR1 and CDR2: MNHEY and SVGAGI. V was trimmed by 5 bases and J by 0 bases, leaving 11 bases between them. The CDR3 extends over 14 amino acids. The CDR3: CASSIAESSYEQYF. As DNA, the CDR3 is TGTGCCAGCAGTATAGCGGAAAGCTCCTACGAGCAGTACTTC.

This clone was seen a few times. The chain uses TRBV4-3 and TRBJ1-4; the match to TRBD1 covers 10 bases. Germline V gene data show CDR1 as LGHNA and CDR2 as YSLEER. The CDR3 length is 16 residues. V was pared by 0 bases and J by 8 bases, with 6 bases of the junction left unmatched. CDR3 nucleotides: TGCGCCAGCAGCCAAGACGACAGGGGGCGAGACGAAAAACTGTTTTTT. Amino acids: CASSQDDRGRDEKLFF.

Remarks on this clone: One end of the junction varies from germline; a read error may be responsible. The V gene is TRBV5-3, the J gene TRBJ1-5, with a tentative D call TRBD1 (5 bases). TRBV5-3 counts as an open reading frame of uncertain function. The CDR3 runs 15 residues. CDR3 in amino acids: CASSLAGGSNQPQHF. CDR3 nucleotides: TGTGCCAGCAGCTTGGCCGGGGGTAGCAATCAGCCCCAGCATTTT.

The sample holds a few counts of this clone. The gene calls are TRBV7-2 and TRBJ2-1; no clear D gene. This CDR3 comprises 12 residues. V shed 6 bases and J shed 4 bases, with 7 bases lying between them. The germline CDR1 and CDR2 sequences are SGHTA and FQGNSA. CDR3 region: CASSVPYNEQFF. The CDR3, as DNA: TGTGCCAGCAGTGTCCCGTACAATGAGCAGTTCTTC.

The chain links TRBV5-8 to TRBJ1-6; 11 positions agree with TRBD1. Per the germline V gene, CDR1 is SGHTS and CDR2 is YDEGEE. V lost 4 bases and J lost 12; bases outside the gene matches: 6. The CDR3 totals 14 residues. For the CDR3, the DNA is TGTGCCAGCAGCCTGGGGGGGACAGGGGGACCCCTCCACTTT. It specifies CASSLGGTGGPLHF.

As for this clone: Other DNA sequences in the same sample also yield this CDR3. The chain carries TRBV5-1 and TRBJ1-1, with no clear D. Germline CDR1 is SGHRS and CDR2 is YFSETQ. The CDR3 runs 11 residues. Deletions cut 5 bases from V and 6 bases from J, with 8 bases between. CDR3 nucleotides: TGCGCCAGCAGGGGAGGTGCTGAAGCTTTCTTT. Its translation is CASRGGAEAFF.

This chain joins TRBV6-4 and TRBJ1-1, with unresolved D. Trimming cost V 5 bases and J 6 bases, with 13 bases left between them. CDR1 and CDR2 (germline): MRHNA, SNTAGT. The CDR3 covers 13 residues. The DNA for the CDR3 is TGTGCCAGCAGTTCCGGGGAGACGGCTGAAGCTTTCTTT. It is translated as CASSSGETAEAFF.

The genes are TRBV10-3 and TRBJ2-7, with 11 nucleotides matching TRBD1. V shed 3 bases and J 2 bases; nucleotides not matched to a gene: 6. CDR3 length equals 16 residues. Germline V lookup: CDR1 ENHRY, CDR2 SYGVKD. The DNA for the CDR3 is TGTGCCATCAGTGAACCGGGACAGGGGGGACCCTACGAGCAGTACTTC. Its protein is CAISEPGQGGPYEQYF.

The chain employs TRBV4-3 and TRBJ2-1; weak D call: TRBD1 (7 bases). This CDR3 spans 16 amino acids. The germline gives CDR1 LGHNA, CDR2 YSLEER. Trimming cost V 0 bases and J 2 bases, with 11 bases left between them. The CDR3 region is CASSQDSRGAYNEQFF. The CDR3 DNA is TGCGCCAGCAGCCAAGATTCCAGGGGGGCCTACAATGAGCAGTTCTTC.

The J gene is TRBJ2-5, the V gene TRBV29-1, with D possibly being TRBD1 (5 bases). With the DNA end fitting TRBJ2-7 better, the J assignment may be wrong. The CDR3 totals 14 residues. Germline loops: CDR1 SQVTM, CDR2 ANQGSEA. CDR3 in DNA: TGCAGCGTTGTGGCCAGGGTAAACTCCTACGAGCAGTACTTC. This translates into CSVVARVNSYEQYF.

The J gene is TRBJ2-1, the V gene TRBV2; tentatively, D is TRBD2 (5 bases). The CDR3 totals 15 residues. Between the trimmed V and J ends, which lost 6 bases and 8 bases, there was a span of 20 bases. Germline lookup yields CDR1 SNHLY and CDR2 FYNNEI. CDR3 bases: TGTGCCAGCAGGCAACGGGATTTGGCTCAAGATGAGCAGTTCTTC. Its translation is CASRQRDLAQDEQFF.

As for this clone: A junction boundary mismatches the germline segment, possibly from a read error. V usage is TRBV4-2 and J usage is TRBJ2-7; 8 bases align to TRBD1. CDR1 and CDR2 from the germline V gene are LGHNA and YNFKEQ. The CDR3 consists of 15 residues. The DNA of the CDR3 is TGTGCCAGCAGCGAAGACGGACAGGGCCCCTACGAGCAGTACTTC. Translating it yields CASSEDGQGPYEQYF.

J is TRBJ2-7 and V is TRBV18, with TRBD1 as a possible D gene (6 bases). The CDR3 consists of 19 residues. Trimming left V 3 bases short and J 4 bases short, with 28 bases between. Per germline, CDR1 KGHSH and CDR2 LQKENI. This CDR3 reads CASSPVTIILEQGSYEQYF. The CDR3 DNA sequence: TGTGCCAGCTCACCGGTAACTATCATTTTGGAACAGGGCTCGTACGAGCAGTACTTC.

Sample share makes this clone medium-sized. The V call is TRBV7-6, the J call TRBJ2-7; no clear D. With 3 bases removed from V and 3 bases from J, the gap between germline ends came to 15 bases. This CDR3 is built from 15 residues. Germline loops: CDR1 SGHVS, CDR2 FNYEAQ. This CDR3 reads CASSFSELALYEQYF. The CDR3 nucleotides are TGTGCCAGCAGCTTTTCAGAATTGGCTCTCTACGAGCAGTACTTC.

This clone was observed once. The chain employs TRBV15 and TRBJ1-1; the match to TRBD1 covers 10 bases. Losses at the gene ends were 3 bases for V and 3 bases for J; bases not matched to a gene: 1. The germline CDR1 and CDR2 sequences are LNHNV and YYDKDF (reference sequence). This CDR3 contains 14 residues. CDR3 protein: CATSRTGGDTEAFF. Here the CDR3 DNA reads TGTGCCACCAGCAGGACAGGGGGCGACACTGAAGCTTTCTTT.

The chain joins TRBV2 to TRBJ2-3; possible D gene TRBD2, 6 bases. Germline V lookup: CDR1 SNHLY, CDR2 FYNNEI. Between the trimmed V and J ends, which lost 11 bases and 1 base, there was a span of 31 bases. This CDR3 comprises 19 residues. As DNA, the CDR3 is TGTGCCTCGTCCTTGGTGGGCGGAGGGAGCCGAGGGGGCACAGATACGCAGTATTTT. It translates to CASSLVGGGSRGGTDTQYF.